This TCR beta chain originates from a study of blood T cells in healthy people across ages. V shed 3 bases and J 0 bases; nucleotides not matched to a gene: 12. Germline CDR1 MNHEY, CDR2 SMNVEV (reference sequence). The CDR3 totals 19 residues. With a J-beta primer mix and a sample-barcoded 5' primer, a second PCR ran 7 to 11 cycles. TCRdb itself ran the 5' RACE reads through MiXCR, one entry per CDR3 protein. The sample includes fewer than 2,000,000 distinct CDR3 sequences, around 35% of them seen just once. Sample donors were healthy Caucasian individuals that came from Russia, aged roughly 6 to 90.

The chain recombines TRBV27 with TRBJ1-5; 9 nucleotides line up with TRBD1. The clonotype comes from a young woman in good health. Sequenced sample: blood. The CDR3 is CASSFIRGTGSYSNQPQHF. CDR3 DNA: TGTGCCAGCAGTTTTATACGGGGGACAGGGAGCTATAGCAATCAGCCCCAGCATTTT.